These 16 T cell receptor beta chains came from one sample sequenced in a study of CD8+ T cells in alopecia areata. Indicated treatment: oral pan-JAK inhibitor, 5-10 mg twice daily. cDNA reverse transcribed from extracted RNA served as the sequencing template. Method: immunoSEQ multiplex PCR; TCRdb's copy keeps in-frame clones and lacks some. The sample consists of 110,000 or so clones, roughly 58% of them appearing once. Here the sequenced sample was CD8+ T cells sorted from blood, taken at week 4, from a patient treated with tofacitinib. Receptor source: a human donor with alopecia areata.

This sequence joins TRBV4-1 and TRBJ2-5; 7 nucleotides agree with TRBD1. The ends lost 0 bases at V and 2 bases at J; junction bases unmatched: 9. This CDR3 region has 17 residues. Germline loops: CDR1 MGHRA, CDR2 YSYEKL. CDR3 nucleotide sequence: TGCGCCAGCAGCCAAGACCCGTTGGGACAGAGACAAGAGACCCAGTACTTC. It translates to CASSQDPLGQRQETQYF.

With regard to this clone: The same CDR3 also results from other DNA sequences found in this sample. For the CDR3, the DNA is TGTGCCAGCAGCGTAGGGGGCTACGAGCAGTACTTC. It is translated as CASSVGGYEQYF. This sequence joins TRBV9 and TRBJ2-7; D is unresolved. V gave up 0 bases and J gave up 3 bases, with 4 bases separating them. Looked up from germline, CDR1 is SGDLS and CDR2 is YYNGEE. The CDR3 length is 12 residues.

This clone turned up a few times. V gene TRBV7-9 combines with J gene TRBJ2-4; no clear D. Looked up from germline, CDR1 is SEHNR and CDR2 is FQNEAQ (reference sequence). The CDR3 sequence is 15 residues long. V lost 5 bases and J lost 1, with 12 bases in between. The CDR3 sequence: CASSPAEGAKNIQYF. CDR3 nucleotide sequence: TGTGCCAGCAGCCCCGCGGAAGGGGCCAAAAACATTCAGTACTTC.

The chain is built from TRBV27 and TRBJ2-7, with 7 bases that match TRBD2. The germline V gene encodes CDR1 MNHEY and CDR2 SMNVEV (reference sequence). The CDR3 consists of 13 residues. Losses at the gene ends were 3 bases for V and 7 bases for J; bases not matched to a gene: 6. The CDR3 sequence: CASSFAGAGEQYF. DNA of the CDR3: TGTGCCAGCAGTTTTGCGGGAGCAGGGGAGCAGTACTTC.

This chain connects TRBV19 to TRBJ2-1; D unresolved. The germline gives CDR1 LNHDA, CDR2 SQIVND (reference sequence). The CDR3 loop spans 11 amino acids. With 8 bases removed from V and 7 bases from J, the gap between germline ends came to 9 bases. Here the CDR3 reads CASGEINEQFF. CDR3 DNA: TGTGCCAGTGGTGAGATAAATGAGCAGTTCTTC.

The chain combines TRBV29-1 with TRBJ2-7, with D perhaps matching TRBD1 (6 bases). The CDR3 spans 15 residues. The V gene's germline CDR1 is SQVTM and CDR2 ANQGSEA. Trimming left V 6 bases short and J 3 bases short, with 21 bases between. CDR3 nucleotide sequence: TGCAGCGTCCCTGGACAGTTTAGTTCAATCTACGAGCAGTACTTC. Amino acid sequence: CSVPGQFSSIYEQYF.

The chain recombines TRBV15 with TRBJ2-1; a possible D gene is TRBD1 (5 bases). Between the trimmed V and J ends, which lost 5 bases and 4 bases, there was a span of 12 bases. The CDR3 loop spans 14 amino acids. From germline, CDR1 is LNHNV and CDR2 YYDKDF (reference sequence). The CDR3 DNA sequence: TGTGCCACCAGCCCTACAGGCCGATACAATGAGCAGTTCTTC. Protein product: CATSPTGRYNEQFF.

The chain has TRBV15 and TRBJ2-1; unclear D gene. The V end lost 3 bases, the J end lost 9 bases, and 12 bases lay between the germline ends. This CDR3 is 13 amino acids long. CDR1 and CDR2 (germline): LNHNV, YYDKDF (reference sequence). CDR3: CATSSETRIEQFF. CDR3 in DNA: TGTGCCACCAGCAGCGAAACAAGAATTGAGCAGTTCTTC.

This chain joins TRBV27 and TRBJ2-7, with 7 bases identical to TRBD1. The CDR3 is 13 amino acids. Germline CDR1 is MNHEY and CDR2 is SMNVEV (reference sequence). With V trimmed by 5 bases and J by 2 bases, 3 bases remained unmatched. The CDR3 spells CASSRQGAYEQYF. The CDR3 DNA reads as TGTGCCAGCAGTAGACAGGGCGCCTACGAGCAGTACTTC.

This clone was counted only a few times. The genes are TRBV30 and TRBJ1-6; D ambiguous. The V end lost 2 bases, the J end lost 2 bases, and 10 bases lay between the germline ends. Per the germline V gene, CDR1 is GTSNPN and CDR2 is SVGIG (reference sequence). CDR3 length equals 15 residues. The CDR3 DNA reads TGTGCCTGGAGTTCCACGAGAACCTATAATTCACCCCTCCACTTT. Translation: CAWSSTRTYNSPLHF.

The chain carries TRBV5-1 and TRBJ1-6, with unresolved D. Trimming left V 0 bases short and J 0 bases short, with 10 bases between. The CDR3 covers 17 residues. The germline V gene has CDR1 SGHRS and CDR2 YFSETQ. Here the CDR3 DNA reads TGCGCCAGCAGCTTGGAAGGGCCGAGCTCCTATAATTCACCCCTCCACTTT. This encodes CASSLEGPSSYNSPLHF.

Only a few counts were recorded for this clone. This chain uses TRBV7-8 with TRBJ2-3; 8 bases fit TRBD2. Per germline, CDR1 SGHVS and CDR2 FQNEAQ. V dropped 5 bases and J dropped 2; count of bases not matched to a gene: 6. The CDR3 is 15 residues long. The CDR3 coding sequence is TGTGCCAGCAGCCGAACTAGCGGCCCCACAGATACGCAGTATTTT. This gives the protein CASSRTSGPTDTQYF.

CDR3 sequence reads: CSVVTGQLNTEAFF. CDR3 sequence (DNA): TGCAGCGTTGTCACGGGACAGCTGAACACTGAAGCTTTCTTT. This chain joins TRBV29-1 and TRBJ1-1; 7 nucleotides match TRBD1. This CDR3 spans 14 amino acids. Trimming cost V 4 bases and J 0 bases; bases outside gene matches: 5. Germline V gene lookup returns CDR1 SQVTM and CDR2 ANQGSEA. Complete variable domain (other parts from reference TRBV29-1 and TRBJ1-1): SAVISQKPSRDICQRGTSLTIQCQVDSQVTMMFWYRQQPGQSLTLIATANQGSEATYESGFVIDKFPISRPNLTFSTLTVSNMSPEDSSIYLCSVVTGQLNTEAFFGQGTRLTVV.

This clone was counted a few times. The chain carries TRBV29-1 and TRBJ1-2; D is uncertain. Germline CDR1 SQVTM, CDR2 ANQGSEA. The CDR3 is 12 amino acids. V shed 6 bases and J shed 4 bases, with 12 bases lying between them. CDR3: CSVPRVTYGYTF. For the CDR3, the DNA is TGCAGCGTCCCGCGAGTTACCTATGGCTACACCTTC.

This clone was found once. The chain employs TRBV9 and TRBJ1-2; 7 bases match TRBD1. V was pared by 0 bases and J by 0 bases, with 5 bases of the junction left unmatched. Germline CDR1 and CDR2: SGDLS and YYNGEE. The CDR3 is 16 amino acids. The CDR3 DNA follows: TGTGCCAGCAGCGTAGCCCAGGGGGGGACTAACTATGGCTACACCTTC. Translated, it gives CASSVAQGGTNYGYTF.

The V gene is TRBV6-5, the J gene TRBJ1-5, with 8 bases that match TRBD1. Germline V gives CDR1 MNHEY, CDR2 SVGAGI. The CDR3 covers 14 residues. V gave up 5 bases and J gave up 4 bases; unmatched junction bases: 4. The CDR3 is CASSGGQENQPQHF. Here the CDR3 DNA reads TGTGCCAGCAGTGGGGGACAGGAGAATCAGCCCCAGCATTTT.